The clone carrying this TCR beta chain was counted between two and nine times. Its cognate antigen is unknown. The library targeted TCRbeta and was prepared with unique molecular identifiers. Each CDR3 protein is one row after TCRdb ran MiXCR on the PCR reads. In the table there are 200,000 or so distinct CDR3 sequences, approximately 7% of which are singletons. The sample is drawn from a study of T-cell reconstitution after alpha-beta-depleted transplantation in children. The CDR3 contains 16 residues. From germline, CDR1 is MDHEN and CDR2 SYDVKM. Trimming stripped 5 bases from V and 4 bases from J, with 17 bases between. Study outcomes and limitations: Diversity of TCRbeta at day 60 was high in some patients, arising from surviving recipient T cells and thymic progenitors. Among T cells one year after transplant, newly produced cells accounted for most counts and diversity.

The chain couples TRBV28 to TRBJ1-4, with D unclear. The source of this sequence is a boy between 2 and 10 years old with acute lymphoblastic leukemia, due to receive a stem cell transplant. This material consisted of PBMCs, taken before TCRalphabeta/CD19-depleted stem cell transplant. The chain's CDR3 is CASSPIEPPLNEKLFF. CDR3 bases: TGTGCCAGCAGTCCGATAGAGCCACCCCTTAATGAAAAACTGTTTTTT.